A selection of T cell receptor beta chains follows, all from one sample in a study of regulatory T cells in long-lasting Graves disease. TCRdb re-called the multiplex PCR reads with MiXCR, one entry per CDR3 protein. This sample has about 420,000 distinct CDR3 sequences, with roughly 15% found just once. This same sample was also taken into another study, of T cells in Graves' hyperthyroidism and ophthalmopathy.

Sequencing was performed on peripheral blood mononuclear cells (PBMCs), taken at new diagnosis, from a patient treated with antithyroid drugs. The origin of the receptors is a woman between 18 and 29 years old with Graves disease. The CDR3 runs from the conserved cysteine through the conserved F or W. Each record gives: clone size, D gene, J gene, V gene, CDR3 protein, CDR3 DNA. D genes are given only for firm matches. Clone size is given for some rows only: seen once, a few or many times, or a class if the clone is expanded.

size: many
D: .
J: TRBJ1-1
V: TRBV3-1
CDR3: CASSPIPGDTEAFF
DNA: TGTGCCAGCAGCCCGATCCCGGGAGACACTGAAGCTTTCTTT

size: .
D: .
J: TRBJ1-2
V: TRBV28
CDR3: CASSFLTRTTYGYTF
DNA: TGTGCCAGCAGTTTCCTAACCCGGACTACTTATGGCTACACCTTC

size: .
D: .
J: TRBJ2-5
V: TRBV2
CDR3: CASRNWDNAETQYF
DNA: TGTGCCAGCAGAAACTGGGACAACGCAGAGACCCAGTACTTC

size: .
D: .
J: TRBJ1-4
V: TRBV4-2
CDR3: CASSQVAGTNEKLFF
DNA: TGTGCCAGCAGCCAAGTGGCTGGAACTAATGAAAAACTGTTTTTT

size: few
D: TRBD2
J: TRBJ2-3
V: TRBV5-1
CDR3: CASSFTSGSSDTQYF
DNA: TGCGCCAGCAGCTTTACTAGCGGGAGTTCAGATACGCAGTATTTT

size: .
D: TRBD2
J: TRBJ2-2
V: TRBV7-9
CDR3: CASSLAGLAGETGELFF
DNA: TGTGCCAGCAGCTTAGCGGGACTAGCGGGAGAAACCGGGGAGCTGTTTTTT

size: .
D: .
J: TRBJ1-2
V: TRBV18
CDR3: CASSPGDGYGYTF
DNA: TGTGCCAGCTCACCCGGGGACGGCTATGGCTACACCTTC

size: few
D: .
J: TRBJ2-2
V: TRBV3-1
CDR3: CASSQEPVTGELFF
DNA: TGTGCCAGCAGCCAAGAGCCCGTCACCGGGGAGCTGTTTTTT

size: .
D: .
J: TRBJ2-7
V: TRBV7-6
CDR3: CASSLIGTQPTYEQYF
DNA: TGTGCCAGCAGCTTAATCGGTACCCAGCCGACCTACGAGCAGTACTTC

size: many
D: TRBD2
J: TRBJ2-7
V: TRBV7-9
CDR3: CASSISGRNSYEQYF
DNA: TGTGCCAGCAGCATAAGCGGGAGGAACTCCTACGAGCAGTACTTC

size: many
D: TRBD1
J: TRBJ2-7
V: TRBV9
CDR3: CASSEGQGATYEQYF
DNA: TGTGCCAGCAGCGAGGGACAGGGGGCCACCTACGAGCAGTACTTC

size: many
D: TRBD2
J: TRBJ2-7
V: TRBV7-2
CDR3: CASSSKAGPSYEQYF
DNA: TGTGCCAGCAGCTCCAAAGCGGGACCCTCCTACGAGCAGTACTTC

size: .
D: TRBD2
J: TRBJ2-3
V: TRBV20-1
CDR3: CSARGSGGGSRKDTQYF
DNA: TGCAGTGCCCGAGGCTCTGGAGGCGGGAGCCGAAAGGATACGCAGTATTTT

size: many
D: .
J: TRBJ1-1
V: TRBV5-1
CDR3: CASSIGQMNTEAFF
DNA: TGCGCCAGCAGCATCGGACAGATGAACACTGAAGCTTTCTTT

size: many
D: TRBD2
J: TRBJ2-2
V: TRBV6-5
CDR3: CASSFRLAGGRSTGELFF
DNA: TGTGCCAGCAGTTTTCGACTAGCGGGAGGTCGGAGTACCGGGGAGCTGTTTTTT

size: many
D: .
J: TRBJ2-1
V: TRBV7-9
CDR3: CASSPRVDEQFF
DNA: TGTGCCAGCAGCCCCAGGGTCGATGAGCAGTTCTTC

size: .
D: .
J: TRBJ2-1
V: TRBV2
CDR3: CASSEDRVSNEQFF
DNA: TGTGCCAGCAGTGAAGACAGGGTTAGCAATGAGCAGTTCTTC

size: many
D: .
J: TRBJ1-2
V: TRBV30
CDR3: CAWSNLQGLNYGYTF
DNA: TGTGCCTGGAGTAATCTACAGGGACTTAACTATGGCTACACCTTC

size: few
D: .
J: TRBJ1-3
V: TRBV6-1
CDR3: CAGRTSSGNTIYF
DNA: TGTGCCGGACGGACAAGCTCTGGAAACACCATATATTTT

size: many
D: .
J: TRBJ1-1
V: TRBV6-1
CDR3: CASSEVRAVRTEAFF
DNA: TGTGCCAGCAGTGAAGTTCGGGCCGTGAGGACTGAAGCTTTCTTT

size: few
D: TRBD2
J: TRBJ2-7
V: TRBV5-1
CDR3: CASSLGTRGDEQYF
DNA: TGCGCCAGCAGCTTAGGGACTAGAGGCGACGAGCAGTACTTC

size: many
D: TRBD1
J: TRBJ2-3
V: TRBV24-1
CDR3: CATSDPGTGGDTQYF
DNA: TGTGCCACCAGTGACCCCGGGACAGGGGGAGATACGCAGTATTTT

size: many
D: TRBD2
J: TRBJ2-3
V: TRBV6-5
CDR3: CASSSPTSGIWRGTDTQYF
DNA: TGTGCCAGCAGTTCCCCGACTAGCGGGATTTGGAGGGGCACAGATACGCAGTATTTT

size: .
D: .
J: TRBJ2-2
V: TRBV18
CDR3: CASSRGMNGELFF
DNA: TGTGCCAGCTCAAGGGGCATGAACGGGGAGCTGTTTTTT

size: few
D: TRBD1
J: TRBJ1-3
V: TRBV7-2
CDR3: CASSKTGGPGNTIYF
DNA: TGTGCCAGCAGCAAGACAGGGGGCCCTGGAAACACCATATATTTT

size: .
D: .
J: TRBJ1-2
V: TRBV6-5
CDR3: CASSYDRDAYGYTF
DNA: TGTGCCAGCAGTTACGATCGGGATGCCTATGGCTACACCTTC

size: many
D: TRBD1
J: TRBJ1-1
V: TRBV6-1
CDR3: CASRNRGNTEAFF
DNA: TGTGCCAGCAGGAACAGGGGTAACACTGAAGCTTTCTTT

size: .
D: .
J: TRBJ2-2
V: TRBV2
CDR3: CASGAGPTNTGELFF
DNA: TGTGCCAGCGGTGCAGGGCCAACGAACACCGGGGAGCTGTTTTTT

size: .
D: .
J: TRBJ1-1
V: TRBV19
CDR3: CASSPIINMNTEAFF
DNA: TGTGCCAGTAGCCCAATCATCAACATGAACACTGAAGCTTTCTTT

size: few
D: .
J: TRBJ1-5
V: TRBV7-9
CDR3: CASSPTGVFSNQPQHF
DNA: TGTGCCAGCAGCCCAACCGGAGTCTTTAGCAATCAGCCCCAGCATTTT

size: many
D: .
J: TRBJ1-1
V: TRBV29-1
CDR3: CSARRSTREDTEAFF
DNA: TGCAGCGCCCGAAGATCAACCCGAGAGGACACTGAAGCTTTCTTT

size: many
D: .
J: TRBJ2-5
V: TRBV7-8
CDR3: CASSFSPTAVQETQYF
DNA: TGTGCCAGCAGCTTCTCTCCCACAGCCGTCCAAGAGACCCAGTACTTC

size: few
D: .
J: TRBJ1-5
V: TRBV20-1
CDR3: CSASDRVVGNQPQHF
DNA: TGCAGTGCTAGCGATCGAGTGGTGGGCAATCAGCCCCAGCATTTT